This T cell receptor beta chain stems from a study of tumor-infiltrating lymphocytes in primary liver carcinoma. RNA and DNA were co-extracted from approximately 20-30 mg of unsorted bulk tissue. The study enrolled treatment-naive patients with chronic HBV infection. Samples came from superior, inferior, lateral poles and tumor centre. Priming with a constant-region primer yielded TCR beta cDNA from roughly 0.45 ug total RNA. For TCR beta, libraries were produced by three nested multiplex PCR rounds using slightly modified ARM-PCR. The first two PCR rounds used TRBV1-TRBV30 forward primers with a C-beta reverse primer, 10 to 11 cycles each. TCRdb passed the multiplex PCR reads through MiXCR, listing each CDR3 protein once. The top ten hold roughly 20% of the sample, which has about 190,000 distinct CDR3 sequences, around four fifths seen once. This clonotype has only one observation. The target antigen is unknown.

Study-level points and caveats: Compared with blood, tumor repertoires held significantly more in their top 250 clones.

The germline V gene encodes CDR1 SQVTM and CDR2 ANQGSEA. This CDR3 is 12 amino acids long. This TCR came from a man aged 35 to 55 with primary liver carcinoma and hepatitis B virus infection. The gene calls are TRBV29-1 and TRBJ1-3; the D is unclear. The source material was tumor tissue from primary liver carcinoma. CDR3 protein: CRLKSSGNTIYF. The CDR3 nucleotides read TGCCGCCTAAAGTCTAGTGGAAACACCATATATTTT.